The 28 T cell receptor beta chains below come from one sample, sequenced in a study of PD-L1 blockade in urothelial cancer listed by TCRdb under 2017. The sample's time point, from its label and the paper: peripheral blood 6 weeks after treatment start. The library came from the immunoSEQ multiplex PCR assay. TCRdb mirrors the immuneACCESS table, restricted to in-frame sequences. Some clones are absent from its copies; in checked studies, under half trace to an unresolved V gene, and the reason for the others is unknown. This sample comprises over 25,000 clones, around three quarters of them detected only once. In total, the top ten clones hold around 3.3% of the sample. The sequencing here drew on PBMCs, taken around atezolizumab (anti-PD-L1) treatment. The receptor source for this set is a man in his 70s with urothelial cancer.

The V gene is TRBV15, the J gene TRBJ1-5; D is perhaps TRBD1 (5 bases). The CDR3 is 18 amino acids. Germline CDR1 is LNHNV and CDR2 is YYDKDF (reference sequence). With 1 base removed from V and 6 bases from J, the gap between germline ends came to 22 bases. CDR3 DNA: TGTGCCACCAGCAGAGCCTCTAACACGGGGGTAGGAAGTCAGCCCCAGCATTTT. Translation: CATSRASNTGVGSQPQHF.

The chain is built from TRBV18 and TRBJ1-4, with 7 bases aligning to TRBD1. There are 14 residues in the CDR3. V was pared by 3 bases and J by 11 bases, with 9 bases of the junction left unmatched. The germline gives CDR1 KGHSH, CDR2 LQKENI. DNA for the CDR3: TGTGCCAGCTCACCCCCCGAGGGGGCGGGGAAACTGTTTTTT. Protein: CASSPPEGAGKLFF.

J is TRBJ2-2 and V is TRBV28; D not resolved. Germline V gene sequence: CDR1 MDHEN, CDR2 SYDVKM. V lost 6 bases and J 4 bases, leaving 3 bases between the germline ends. This CDR3 has 11 amino acids. The CDR3 spells CASSFTGELFF. The CDR3 bases are TGTGCCAGCAGCTTCACCGGGGAGCTGTTTTTT.

This sequence joins TRBV6-1 and TRBJ2-1, with D perhaps matching TRBD2 (6 bases). The CDR3 length is 15 residues. Trimming cost V 3 bases and J 0 bases, with 9 bases left between them. CDR1 MNHNS and CDR2 SASEGT come from the germline V gene. The DNA of the CDR3 is TGTGCCAGCAGTGATAGCGGCTACTCCTACAATGAGCAGTTCTTC. This translates into CASSDSGYSYNEQFF.

The V call is TRBV27, the J call TRBJ1-6, with D possibly being TRBD1 (5 bases). The V end was cut by 7 bases, the J end by 10 bases, with 14 bases between. The V gene's germline CDR1 is MNHEY and CDR2 SMNVEV (reference sequence). The CDR3 consists of 13 residues. The CDR3 region has the DNA TGTGCCAGCACTCGTCCCGGGGGATCACCCCTCCACTTT. Its translation is CASTRPGGSPLHF.

The genes are TRBV7-8 and TRBJ1-1; D gene uncertain. The CDR3 spans 14 residues. From germline, CDR1 is SGHVS and CDR2 FQNEAQ. Trimming pared 6 bases from V and 2 bases from J, leaving 13 bases between. The CDR3 nucleotides are TGTGCCAGCAGTAAGACACCATATAACACTGAAGCTTTCTTT. As protein: CASSKTPYNTEAFF.

Here the CDR3 reads CASSPTGSSYEQYF. The CDR3 region has the DNA TGTGCCAGCAGTCCTACTGGGAGCTCCTACGAGCAGTACTTC. This sequence joins TRBV6-5 and TRBJ2-7, with D tentatively TRBD2 (5 bases). The V end was cut by 5 bases, the J end by 0 bases, with 11 bases between. Germline CDR1 reads MNHEY; CDR2 reads SVGAGI. The CDR3 contains 14 residues.

The chain employs TRBV6-5 and TRBJ2-7; 11 bases align to TRBD2. V shed 1 base, J shed 4 bases, and the junction held 3 bases outside the gene matches. The CDR3 sequence is 15 residues long. The germline CDR1 and CDR2 sequences are MNHEY and SVGAGI. DNA of the CDR3: TGTGCCAGCAGTTACTTGGCTAGCGGGAGGTACGAGCAGTACTTC. Translating gives CASSYLASGRYEQYF.

The chain is built from TRBV4-3 and TRBJ2-2, with a weak D call TRBD2 (6 bases). This CDR3 contains 18 residues. Trimming pared 0 bases from V and 3 bases from J, leaving 17 bases between. Germline lookup yields CDR1 LGHNA and CDR2 YSLEER. The DNA for the CDR3 is TGCGCCAGCAGCCAAGATCGGGCGGGGAGAGGGGACACCGGGGAGCTGTTTTTT. Its translation is CASSQDRAGRGDTGELFF.

This clone was found once. The chain employs TRBV27 and TRBJ1-2; the D gene is possibly TRBD1 (6 bases). Between the trimmed V and J ends, which lost 6 bases and 7 bases, there was a span of 15 bases. The germline CDR1 and CDR2 sequences are MNHEY and SMNVEV (reference sequence). The CDR3 totals 13 residues. The CDR3 region has the DNA TGTGCCAGCAGGCAATCAGGGGCGGGTGGCTACACCTTC. It encodes CASRQSGAGGYTF.

The chain is built from TRBV7-2 and TRBJ2-5; TRBD1 agrees at 8 bases. The germline V gene encodes CDR1 SGHTA and CDR2 FQGNSA. The CDR3 is made up of 16 amino acids. With 6 bases clipped from V and 5 bases from J, the junction kept 14 bases outside the gene matches. The CDR3 region is CASSKEGARGRETQYF. The CDR3 region has the DNA TGTGCCAGCAGTAAAGAAGGAGCCAGGGGGCGGGAGACCCAGTACTTC. Variable domain in full (rest from reference TRBV7-2 and TRBJ2-5): GAGVSQSPSNKVTEKGKDVELRCDPISGHTALYWYRQSLGQGLEFLIYFQGNSAPDKSGLPSDRFSAERTGGSVSTLTIQRTQQEDSAVYLCASSKEGARGRETQYFGPGTRLLVL.

V is TRBV5-1 and J is TRBJ2-3, with TRBD1 matching 7 bases. The junction had 8 bases not matched to a gene; V was cut back by 0 bases and J by 1 base. The CDR3 is 17 residues long. Germline V gives CDR1 SGHRS, CDR2 YFSETQ. CDR3 DNA: TGCGCCAGCAGCTTGGCACAGGGGCAGGGGGGCACAGATACGCAGTATTTT. Its protein product is CASSLAQGQGGTDTQYF.

The chain recombines TRBV28 with TRBJ2-2; tentatively, D is TRBD1 (6 bases). The CDR3 runs to 15 residues. Trimming left V 7 bases short and J 6 bases short, with 18 bases between. CDR1 and CDR2 (germline): MDHEN, SYDVKM. The CDR3 loop is CASIPWGQGSGELFF. DNA of the CDR3: TGTGCCAGCATCCCATGGGGCCAGGGGTCCGGGGAGCTGTTTTTT.

The chain is built from TRBV19 and TRBJ2-1; 12 bases are shared with TRBD2. Per germline, CDR1 LNHDA and CDR2 SQIVND (reference sequence). V gave up 5 bases and J gave up 10 bases; unmatched junction bases: 12. CDR3 size: 16 residues. DNA of the CDR3: TGTGCCAGTAGTCCCCGGGGAGGACTAGCGGGAAACGAGCAGTTCTTC. Its protein is CASSPRGGLAGNEQFF.

V gene TRBV27 combines with J gene TRBJ2-3; a possible D gene is TRBD2 (6 bases). This CDR3 spans 14 amino acids. Germline V lookup: CDR1 MNHEY, CDR2 SMNVEV (reference sequence). Trimming took off 8 bases at V and 0 bases at J, with 12 bases between the two ends. CDR3 sequence reads: CASFRDSSTDTQYF. CDR3 DNA: TGTGCCAGCTTCCGGGACTCAAGCACAGATACGCAGTATTTT.

In its sample, this clone was seen once. This chain connects TRBV5-4 to TRBJ1-1; TRBD1 matches 9 bases. The V and J ends lost 4 bases and 1 base, in that order; junction bases with no gene match: 11. Germline V lookup: CDR1 SGHNT, CDR2 YYREEE (reference sequence). The CDR3 consists of 17 residues. CDR3 bases: TGTGCCAGCAGCCCGACAGGGGGGACCTGGGGGAACACTGAAGCTTTCTTT. It codes for CASSPTGGTWGNTEAFF.

This clone was seen a handful of times. This chain links TRBV11-3 with TRBJ2-6; 9 bases are a match to TRBD2. The CDR3 has 18 residues. The germline V gene encodes CDR1 SGHNT and CDR2 YENEEA. The V and J ends lost 5 bases and 0 bases, in that order; junction bases with no gene match: 8. In nucleotides, the CDR3 is TGTGCCAGCAGCACTGGACTAGCGTTTAGCTCTGGGGCCAACGTCCTGACTTTC. Translated, it gives CASSTGLAFSSGANVLTF. The full variable domain, completed using reference TRBV11-3 and TRBJ2-6, is EAGVVQSPRYKIIEKKQPVAFWCNPISGHNTLYWYLQNLGQGPELLIRYENEEAVDDSQLPKDRFSAERLKGVDSTLKIQPAELGDSAVYLCASSTGLAFSSGANVLTFGAGSRLTVL.

Only one count was recorded for this clone. The chain links TRBV27 to TRBJ1-5; 7 positions match TRBD1. CDR3 length equals 16 residues. The V gene end was trimmed by 6 bases and the J gene end by 6 bases; junction bases not matched to a gene: 14. Germline assignment: CDR1 MNHEY and CDR2 SMNVEV (reference sequence). This chain's CDR3 is CASRTVKGGLGQPQHF. CDR3 sequence (DNA): TGTGCCAGCAGGACAGTGAAAGGGGGCTTGGGTCAGCCCCAGCATTTT.

This clone was observed a few times. The V call is TRBV28, the J call TRBJ1-5; D might be TRBD1 (6 bases). This CDR3 comprises 15 residues. Germline V gene sequence: CDR1 MDHEN, CDR2 SYDVKM. V lost 7 bases, J lost 7 bases, and 20 bases lay in between. This chain's CDR3 is CASTRGRGGGQPQHF. The CDR3 DNA follows: TGTGCCAGCACGCGGGGGCGGGGGGGCGGACAGCCCCAGCATTTT.

The chain carries TRBV7-9 and TRBJ2-1, with TRBD2 identical over 7 bases. The CDR3 consists of 17 residues. The V gene's germline CDR1 is SEHNR and CDR2 FQNEAQ (reference sequence). Trimming took 5 bases from V and 6 from J; bases not matched to a gene: 16. CDR3 coding DNA: TGTGCCAGCAGCAAAAACCCGGGACCCCAGCGGGGCAATGAGCAGTTCTTC. Protein sequence: CASSKNPGPQRGNEQFF. The whole variable domain, remainder taken from reference TRBV7-9 and TRBJ2-1, is DTGVSQNPRHKITKRGQNVTFRCDPISEHNRLYWYRQTLGQGPEFLTYFQNEAQLEKSRLLSDRFSAERPKGSFSTLEIQRTEQGDSAMYLCASSKNPGPQRGNEQFFGPGTRLTVL.

The chain uses TRBV20-1 and TRBJ2-5; D is perhaps TRBD1 (5 bases). The germline V and J ends were trimmed by 1 base and 5 bases, with 5 bases remaining between them. The CDR3 loop spans 11 amino acids. CDR1 is DFQATT and CDR2 is SNEGSKA in the germline V gene (reference sequence). The CDR3 is CSARGQETQYF. In DNA, the CDR3 is TGCAGTGCTAGAGGACAGGAGACCCAGTACTTC.

The V and J genes are TRBV15 and TRBJ2-2, with 9 bases lining up with TRBD2. The CDR3 has 15 residues. CDR1 and CDR2 from the germline V gene are LNHNV and YYDKDF (reference sequence). Losses at the gene ends were 0 bases for V and 6 bases for J; bases not matched to a gene: 2. CDR3 sequence reads: CATSRDRGGAGELFF. For the CDR3, the DNA is TGTGCCACCAGCAGAGATCGCGGGGGGGCCGGGGAGCTGTTTTTT.

The CDR3 loop reads CASSKGLPPTEAFF. The CDR3 nucleotides read TGTGCCAGCAGCAAGGGGCTCCCCCCTACTGAAGCTTTCTTT. This chain connects TRBV6-5 to TRBJ1-1; D might be TRBD1 (5 bases). The CDR3 has 14 residues. CDR1 MNHEY and CDR2 SVGAGI come from the germline V gene. Trimming removed 6 bases from V and 5 bases from J, with 16 bases in between.

The rearrangement joins TRBV27 to TRBJ1-6; TRBD1 might be the D (6 bases). Trimming took 6 bases from V and 0 from J, leaving 15 bases between them. This CDR3 has 17 residues. Per the germline V gene, CDR1 is MNHEY and CDR2 is SMNVEV (reference sequence). This CDR3 is CASSRDIRSSYNSPLHF. CDR3 nucleotides: TGTGCCAGCAGCCGGGACATTAGGAGCTCCTATAATTCACCCCTCCACTTT.

Here the CDR3 reads CASSPWTSGGANEQFF. The CDR3 DNA reads as TGTGCCAGCAGCCCTTGGACTAGCGGGGGGGCCAATGAGCAGTTCTTC. The chain carries TRBV9 and TRBJ2-1, with 15 bases identical to TRBD2. CDR3 length: 16 amino acids. V trimming: 4 bases; J trimming: 6 bases; junction bases outside the gene matches: 5. Germline CDR1 and CDR2: SGDLS and YYNGEE.

The V gene is TRBV18, the J gene TRBJ2-6, with a tentative D call TRBD1 (6 bases). With 3 bases removed from V and 0 bases from J, the gap between germline ends came to 6 bases. The germline V gene has CDR1 KGHSH and CDR2 LQKENI. CDR3 length: 15 amino acids. The CDR3 DNA reads as TGTGCCAGCTCACCGGACAGCTCTGGGGCCAACGTCCTGACTTTC. It yields the protein CASSPDSSGANVLTF.

CDR3 DNA: TGTGCCAGCAGTCCCCACCCCCCACTAGCGGGCTGGGGCACAGATACGCAGTATTTT. Amino acids: CASSPHPPLAGWGTDTQYF. The J gene is TRBJ2-3, the V gene TRBV28, with 9 bases aligning to TRBD2. J was trimmed by 1 base and V by 5 bases; bases with no gene match: 16. Germline V gene sequence: CDR1 MDHEN, CDR2 SYDVKM. This CDR3 spans 19 amino acids.

V gene TRBV27 combines with J gene TRBJ1-5; D is perhaps TRBD1 (6 bases). CDR1 and CDR2 from the germline V gene are MNHEY and SMNVEV (reference sequence). The CDR3 contains 13 residues. The ends were cut back, 2 bases at V and 4 bases at J, with 6 bases in the middle. CDR3 nucleotides: TGTGCCAGCAGTTTACAGGGGAATCAGCCCCAGCATTTT. It translates to CASSLQGNQPQHF.